This TCR beta chain appears in the sequencing data of a study of shared clonotypes between healthy human individuals. Study-wide context: A donor's plate count was three for CD4 naive and three for CD4 memory; CD8 naive had two and CD8 memory one.

V trimming: 7 bases; J trimming: 5 bases; junction bases outside the gene matches: 2. The CDR3 covers 12 residues. Germline values: CDR1 SNHLY, CDR2 FYNNEI. The study's findings and limits: Roughly 5% of naive CD4 clonotypes were common to four donors.

As concerns this clone: Its matching antigen is unknown.

An even split of each subset's genomic DNA across several immunoSEQ plates was performed. Profiled with immunoSEQ multiplex PCR; TCRdb holds only in-frame clones, not every one. The table lists more than 1.2 million clones, about 98.5% of them singletons. The TCR sequence derives from a man aged 30 to 39 in good health. J is TRBJ2-3 and V is TRBV2; the match to TRBD1 covers 8 bases. Sequencing was carried out using naive CD4+ T cells sorted from blood. The subset is: CD45RA+ positively selected. The CDR3 DNA reads as TGTGCCAGCAACGACAGGGGAGATACGCAGTATTTT. It specifies CASNDRGDTQYF.